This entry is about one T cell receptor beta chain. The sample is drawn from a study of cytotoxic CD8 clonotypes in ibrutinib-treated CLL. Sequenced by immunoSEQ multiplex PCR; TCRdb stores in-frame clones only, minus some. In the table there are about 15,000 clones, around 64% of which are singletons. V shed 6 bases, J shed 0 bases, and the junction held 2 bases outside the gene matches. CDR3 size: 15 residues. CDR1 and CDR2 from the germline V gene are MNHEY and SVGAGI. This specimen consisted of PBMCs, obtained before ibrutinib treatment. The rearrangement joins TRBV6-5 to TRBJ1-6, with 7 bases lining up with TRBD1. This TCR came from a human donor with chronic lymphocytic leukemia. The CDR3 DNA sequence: TGTGCCAGCAGGGACAGGAGCTCCTATAATTCACCCCTCCACTTT. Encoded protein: CASRDRSSYNSPLHF.